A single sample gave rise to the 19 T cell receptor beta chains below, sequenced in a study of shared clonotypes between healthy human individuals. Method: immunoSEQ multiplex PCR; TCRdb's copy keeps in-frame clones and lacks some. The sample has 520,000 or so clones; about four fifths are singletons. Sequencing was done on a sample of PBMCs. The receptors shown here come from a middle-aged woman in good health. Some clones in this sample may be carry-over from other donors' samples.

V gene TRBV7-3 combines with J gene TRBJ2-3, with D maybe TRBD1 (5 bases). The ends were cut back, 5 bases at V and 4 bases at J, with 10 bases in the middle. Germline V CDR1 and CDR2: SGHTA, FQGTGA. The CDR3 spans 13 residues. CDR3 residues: CASSPARADTQYF. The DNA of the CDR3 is TGTGCCAGCAGCCCGGCCAGGGCAGATACGCAGTATTTT. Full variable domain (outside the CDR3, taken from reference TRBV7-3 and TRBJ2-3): GAGVSQTPSNKVTEKGKYVELRCDPISGHTALYWYRQSLGQGPEFLIYFQGTGAADDSGLPNDRFFAVRPEGSVSTLKIQRTERGDSAVYLCASSPARADTQYFGPGTRLTVL.

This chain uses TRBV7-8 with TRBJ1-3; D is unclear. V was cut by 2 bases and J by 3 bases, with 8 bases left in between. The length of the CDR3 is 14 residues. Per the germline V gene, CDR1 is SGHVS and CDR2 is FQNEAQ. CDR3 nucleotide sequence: TGTGCCAGCAGCTTAAGGGTGGATGGAAACACCATATATTTT. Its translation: CASSLRVDGNTIYF.

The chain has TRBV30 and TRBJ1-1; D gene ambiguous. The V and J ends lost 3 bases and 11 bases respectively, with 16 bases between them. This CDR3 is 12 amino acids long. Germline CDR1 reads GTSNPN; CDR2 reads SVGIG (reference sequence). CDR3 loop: CAWRSGRSLAFF. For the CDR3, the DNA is TGTGCCTGGAGATCTGGGAGGAGTTTGGCTTTCTTT.

The CDR3 reads CASSQDPSGGTDTQYF. The CDR3 DNA is TGTGCCAGCAGCCAAGATCCTAGCGGGGGCACAGATACGCAGTATTTT. The genes are TRBV4-2 and TRBJ2-3, with TRBD2 identical over 9 bases. CDR1 and CDR2 from the germline V gene are LGHNA and YNFKEQ. The V gene end was trimmed by 0 bases and the J gene end by 1 base; junction bases not matched to a gene: 2. The CDR3 covers 16 residues.

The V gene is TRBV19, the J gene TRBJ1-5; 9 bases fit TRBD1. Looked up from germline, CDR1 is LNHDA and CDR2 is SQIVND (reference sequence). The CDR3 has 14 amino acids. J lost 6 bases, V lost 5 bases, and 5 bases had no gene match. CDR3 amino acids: CASSDRGGPQPQHF. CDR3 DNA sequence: TGTGCCAGTAGTGACAGGGGGGGGCCTCAGCCCCAGCATTTT.

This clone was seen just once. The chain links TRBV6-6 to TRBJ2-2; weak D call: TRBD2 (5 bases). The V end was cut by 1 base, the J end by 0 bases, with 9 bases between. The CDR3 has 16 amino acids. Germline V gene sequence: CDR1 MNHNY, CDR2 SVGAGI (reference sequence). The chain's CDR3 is CASSYWGDANTGELFF. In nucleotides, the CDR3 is TGTGCCAGCAGTTACTGGGGAGACGCGAACACCGGGGAGCTGTTTTTT.

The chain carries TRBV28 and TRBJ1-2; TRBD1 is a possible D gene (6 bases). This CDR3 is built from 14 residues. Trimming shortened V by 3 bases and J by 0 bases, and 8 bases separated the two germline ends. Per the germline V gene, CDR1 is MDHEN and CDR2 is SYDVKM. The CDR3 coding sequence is TGTGCCAGCAGTTTGGACAGCACTAACTATGGCTACACCTTC. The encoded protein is CASSLDSTNYGYTF.

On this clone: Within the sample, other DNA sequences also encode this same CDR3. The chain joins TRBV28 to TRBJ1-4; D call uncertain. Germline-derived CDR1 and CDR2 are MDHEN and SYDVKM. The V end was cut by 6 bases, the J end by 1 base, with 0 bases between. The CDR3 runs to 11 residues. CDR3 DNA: TGTGCCAGCAGAACTAATGAAAAACTGTTTTTT. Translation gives CASRTNEKLFF.

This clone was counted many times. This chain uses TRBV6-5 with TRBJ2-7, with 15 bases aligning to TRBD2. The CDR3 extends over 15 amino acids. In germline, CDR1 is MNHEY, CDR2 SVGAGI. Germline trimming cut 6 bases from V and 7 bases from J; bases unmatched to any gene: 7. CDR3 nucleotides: TGTGCCAGCAGGCCGCCGGGACTAGCGGGAGGAGAGCAGTACTTC. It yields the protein CASRPPGLAGGEQYF.

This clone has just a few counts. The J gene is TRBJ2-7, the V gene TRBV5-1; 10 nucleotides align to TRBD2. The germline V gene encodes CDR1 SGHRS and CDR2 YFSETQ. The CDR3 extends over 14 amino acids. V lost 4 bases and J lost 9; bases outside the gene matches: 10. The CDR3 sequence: CASSPPGTSVGQYF. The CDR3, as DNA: TGCGCCAGCAGCCCCCCAGGGACTAGCGTTGGGCAGTACTTC.

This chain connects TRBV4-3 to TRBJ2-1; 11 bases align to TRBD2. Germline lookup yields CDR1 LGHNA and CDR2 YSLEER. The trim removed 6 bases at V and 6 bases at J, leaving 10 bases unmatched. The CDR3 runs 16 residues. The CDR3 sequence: CASSTLGTSGSNEQFF. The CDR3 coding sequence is TGCGCCAGCAGTACCCTAGGGACTAGCGGCAGCAATGAGCAGTTCTTC.

The CDR3, as DNA: TGTGCCAGCAGAAAAAGACAGGGGAGCACTGAAGCTTTCTTT. It is translated as CASRKRQGSTEAFF. The chain uses TRBV27 and TRBJ1-1; 8 bases line up with TRBD1. In germline, CDR1 is MNHEY, CDR2 SMNVEV (reference sequence). The V gene end was trimmed by 6 bases and the J gene end by 4 bases; junction bases not matched to a gene: 7. CDR3 length equals 14 residues.

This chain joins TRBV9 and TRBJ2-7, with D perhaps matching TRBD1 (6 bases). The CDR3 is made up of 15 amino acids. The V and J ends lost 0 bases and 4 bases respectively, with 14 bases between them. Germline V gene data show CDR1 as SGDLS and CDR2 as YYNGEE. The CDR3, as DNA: TGTGCCAGCAGCGTAGGTGGAACAGGGCAATACGAGCAGTACTTC. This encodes CASSVGGTGQYEQYF.

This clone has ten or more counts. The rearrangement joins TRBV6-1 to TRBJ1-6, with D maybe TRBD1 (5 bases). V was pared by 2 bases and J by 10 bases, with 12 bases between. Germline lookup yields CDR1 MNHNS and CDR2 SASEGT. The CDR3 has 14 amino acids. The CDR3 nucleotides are TGTGCCAGCAGTGAACTCGGGGGAGGGTCACCCCTCCACTTT. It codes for CASSELGGGSPLHF.

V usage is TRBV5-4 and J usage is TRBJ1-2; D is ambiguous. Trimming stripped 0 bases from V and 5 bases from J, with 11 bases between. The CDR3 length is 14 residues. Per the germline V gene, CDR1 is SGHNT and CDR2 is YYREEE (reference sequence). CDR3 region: CASSLVGPSYGYTF. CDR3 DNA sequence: TGTGCCAGCAGCTTGGTGGGTCCTAGTTATGGCTACACCTTC.

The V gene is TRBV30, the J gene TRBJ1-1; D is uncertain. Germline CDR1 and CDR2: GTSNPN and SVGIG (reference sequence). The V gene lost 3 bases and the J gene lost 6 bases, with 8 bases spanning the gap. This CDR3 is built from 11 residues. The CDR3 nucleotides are TGTGCCTGGAGGGGCCTGGCTGAAGCTTTCTTT. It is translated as CAWRGLAEAFF.

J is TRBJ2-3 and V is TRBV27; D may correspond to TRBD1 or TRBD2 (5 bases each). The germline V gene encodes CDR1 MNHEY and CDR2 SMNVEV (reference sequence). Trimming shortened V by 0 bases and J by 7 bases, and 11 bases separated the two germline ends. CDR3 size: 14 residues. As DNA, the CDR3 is TGTGCCAGCAGTTTATCCGGGGCCGCGCATACGCAGTATTTT. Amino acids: CASSLSGAAHTQYF.

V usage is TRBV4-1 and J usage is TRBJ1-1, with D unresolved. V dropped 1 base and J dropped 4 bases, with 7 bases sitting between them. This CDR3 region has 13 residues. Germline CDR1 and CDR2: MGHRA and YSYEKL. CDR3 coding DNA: TGCGCCAGCAGCCAAGCTCGGCGCACTGAAGCTTTCTTT. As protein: CASSQARRTEAFF.

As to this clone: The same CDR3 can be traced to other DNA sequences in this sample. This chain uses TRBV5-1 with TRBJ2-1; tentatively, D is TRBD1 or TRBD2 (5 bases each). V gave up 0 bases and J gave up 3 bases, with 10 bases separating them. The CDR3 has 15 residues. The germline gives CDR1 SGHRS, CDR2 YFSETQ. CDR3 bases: TGCGCCAGCAGCTTGGGAGGGACCGACTACAATGAGCAGTTCTTC. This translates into CASSLGGTDYNEQFF.